Each of the 30 T cell receptor beta chains below was sequenced from the same sample in a study of shared T cell receptors in the human thymus. Generated by immunoSEQ multiplex PCR, the TCRdb table keeps only in-frame clones and is missing some. Found here are about 500,000 clones, 70% to 80% of them singletons; the top ten hold about 0.013%. This sample was also put to use in a study of human thymus T cells.

Sequenced material: thymocytes. These receptor sequences come from a boy in the first two years of life with a congenital heart defect.

V usage is TRBV4-3 and J usage is TRBJ1-1; D gene ambiguous. The CDR3 is 15 residues long. Germline assignment: CDR1 LGHNA and CDR2 YSLEER. The V end lost 1 base, the J end lost 1 base, and 10 bases lay between the germline ends. CDR3 sequence (DNA): TGCGCCAGCAGCCAAGGGGCAGGCCCGAACACTGAAGCTTTCTTT. Protein sequence: CASSQGAGPNTEAFF.

This clone was observed once. V usage is TRBV4-1 and J usage is TRBJ1-3; a weak D match, TRBD1 (5 bases). The CDR3 runs 15 residues. Per germline, CDR1 MGHRA and CDR2 YSYEKL. The V gene lost 4 bases and the J gene lost 8 bases, with 18 bases spanning the gap. The CDR3, as DNA: TGCGCCAGCAGCCTCGGAGGGGTGATTAGGGACACCATATATTTT. Amino acid sequence: CASSLGGVIRDTIYF.

This chain connects TRBV27 to TRBJ1-5, with TRBD1 matching 8 bases. The CDR3 totals 15 residues. Germline V gene data show CDR1 as MNHEY and CDR2 as SMNVEV (reference sequence). After removal of 5 bases from V and 6 bases from J, the junction contained 9 bases not matched to a gene. CDR3 nucleotides: TGTGCCAGCAGTATCTCAGGGGGCGGGAGTCAGCCCCAGCATTTT. This codes for CASSISGGGSQPQHF.

The sample holds a few counts of this clone. This chain links TRBV5-8 with TRBJ2-3, with 9 bases matching TRBD2. V lost 3 bases to trimming and J lost 2 bases; unmatched junction nucleotides: 7. Germline CDR1 reads SGHTS; CDR2 reads YDEGEE. CDR3 length: 16 residues. The CDR3 nucleotides read TGTGCCAGCAGCTCCACGCTAGCGGGGAACACAGATACGCAGTATTTT. Translating it yields CASSSTLAGNTDTQYF.

This clone was picked up a small number of times. J is TRBJ1-1 and V is TRBV7-9, with TRBD1 matching over 8 bases. The ends lost 4 bases at V and 3 bases at J; junction bases unmatched: 4. Germline CDR1 is SEHNR and CDR2 is FQNEAQ (reference sequence). The CDR3 totals 14 residues. The CDR3 sequence: CASSSRQGYTEAFF. CDR3 in DNA: TGTGCCAGCAGCTCTAGACAGGGGTACACTGAAGCTTTCTTT.

The rearrangement links TRBV5-4 to TRBJ2-7; D perhaps matches TRBD2 (5 bases). The ends were cut back, 4 bases at V and 7 bases at J, with 21 bases in the middle. The germline gives CDR1 SGHNT, CDR2 YYREEE (reference sequence). This CDR3 has 15 residues. CDR3 protein: CASSPQKGPSGEQYF. CDR3 coding DNA: TGTGCCAGCAGCCCACAGAAAGGCCCCTCGGGGGAGCAGTACTTC.

This clone has only a few counts. The chain combines TRBV28 with TRBJ1-1, with a possible D match to TRBD1 (5 bases). The CDR3 sequence is 14 residues long. Trimming removed 6 bases at V and 10 bases at J, with 21 bases between. Germline CDR1 reads MDHEN; CDR2 reads SYDVKM. CDR3 DNA: TGTGCCAGCAGGGCAGGGTCCCCTAAGGATGGAGCTTTCTTT. Translating it yields CASRAGSPKDGAFF.

The chain recombines TRBV5-1 with TRBJ2-2; 10 bases map to TRBD2. CDR3 length: 18 amino acids. V lost 0 bases, J lost 6 bases, and 11 bases stayed unmatched. Germline CDR1 is SGHRS and CDR2 is YFSETQ. CDR3 bases: TGCGCCAGCAGCTTGGCCTCACTAGCGGGGAATGCAGCCGGGGAGCTGTTTTTT. Its protein product is CASSLASLAGNAAGELFF.

V gene TRBV25-1 combines with J gene TRBJ2-1; 10 bases align to TRBD2. Germline CDR1 reads MGHDK; CDR2 reads SYGVNS. This CDR3 is built from 17 residues. Trimming removed 1 base from V and 4 bases from J; junction bases left unmatched: 7. The chain's CDR3 is CASSEFRGLANYNEQFF. CDR3 coding DNA: TGTGCCAGCAGTGAATTTAGGGGACTAGCGAATTACAATGAGCAGTTCTTC.

The chain employs TRBV6-1 and TRBJ2-5; TRBD1 matches 9 bases. Germline trimming cut 4 bases from V and 4 bases from J; bases unmatched to any gene: 7. This CDR3 spans 15 amino acids. CDR1 is MNHNS, CDR2 SASEGT, per germline. The CDR3 region has the DNA TGTGCCAGCAGTGTTCCGGGACAGGGTAGAGAGACCCAGTACTTC. It translates to CASSVPGQGRETQYF.

The chain has TRBV28 and TRBJ1-2, with D possibly being TRBD1 (5 bases). V lost 3 bases to trimming and J lost 0 bases, with 20 bases between them. The CDR3 is 18 amino acids. Germline V lookup: CDR1 MDHEN, CDR2 SYDVKM. In nucleotides, the CDR3 is TGTGCCAGCAGTTTCCCCTCCGTCAGGGAGGGAGCTAACTATGGCTACACCTTC. Translating gives CASSFPSVREGANYGYTF.

The chain recombines TRBV5-1 with TRBJ2-1; D is perhaps TRBD2 (6 bases). Trimming stripped 0 bases from V and 5 bases from J, with 15 bases between. The germline CDR1 and CDR2 sequences are SGHRS and YFSETQ. The CDR3 is 16 amino acids. The CDR3 here is CASSLGSGGRDNEQFF. The CDR3 DNA sequence: TGCGCCAGCAGCTTGGGATCAGGAGGGCGGGACAATGAGCAGTTCTTC.

The chain couples TRBV19 to TRBJ1-5, with D hard to call. The CDR3 is 15 amino acids. Trimming removed 3 bases at V and 2 bases at J, with 11 bases between. Germline CDR1 reads LNHDA; CDR2 reads SQIVND (reference sequence). The CDR3 sequence: CASSILSAGNQPQHF. The CDR3 DNA reads as TGTGCCAGTAGTATTCTGTCCGCGGGCAATCAGCCCCAGCATTTT. The whole variable domain, filled in from reference TRBV19 and TRBJ1-5, reads DGGITQSPKYLFRKEGQNVTLSCEQNLNHDAMYWYRQDPGQGLRLIYYSQIVNDFQKGDIAEGYSVSREKKESFPLTVTSAQKNPTAFYLCASSILSAGNQPQHFGDGTRLSIL.

The CDR3: CASSLGQGLNQPQHF. For the CDR3, the DNA is TGTGCCAGCAGCCTAGGACAGGGTTTGAATCAGCCCCAGCATTTT. The rearrangement joins TRBV14 to TRBJ1-5; TRBD1 agrees at 8 bases. There are 15 residues in the CDR3. V was pared by 4 bases and J by 4 bases, with 6 bases of the junction left unmatched. From germline, CDR1 is SGHDN and CDR2 FVKESK.

The chain couples TRBV6-5 to TRBJ1-2; no firm D call. CDR3 length: 13 residues. The V gene's germline CDR1 is MNHEY and CDR2 SVGAGI. V was trimmed by 2 bases and J by 8 bases, leaving 12 bases between them. As DNA, the CDR3 is TGTGCCAGCAGTTACACCGGAGATAGGGGCTACACCTTC. This gives the protein CASSYTGDRGYTF.

This chain links TRBV19 with TRBJ2-1, with TRBD1 identical over 9 bases. V gave up 4 bases and J gave up 8 bases; unmatched junction bases: 12. CDR3 length: 16 residues. From germline, CDR1 is LNHDA and CDR2 SQIVND (reference sequence). The CDR3 is CASSKTGQGPLDEQFF. The CDR3, as DNA: TGTGCCAGTAGTAAAACGGGACAGGGCCCCCTGGATGAGCAGTTCTTC.

V gene TRBV2 combines with J gene TRBJ2-5; perhaps TRBD2 as D (5 bases). This CDR3 is built from 13 residues. CDR1 is SNHLY and CDR2 is FYNNEI in the germline V gene. V lost 9 bases to trimming and J lost 5 bases, with 16 bases between them. In nucleotides, the CDR3 is TGTGCCAGTGACCGTAAGGGCGGGGAGACCCAGTACTTC. This sequence encodes CASDRKGGETQYF.

In this sample, this clone turned up a few times. CDR3 bases: TGTGCCAGCAGCGTTACAGGGTCAAGGAACACTGAAGCTTTCTTT. Protein sequence: CASSVTGSRNTEAFF. This chain uses TRBV9 with TRBJ1-1, with a weak D call TRBD1 (6 bases). Trimming left V 2 bases short and J 1 base short, with 12 bases between. The CDR3 runs to 15 residues. Germline CDR1 SGDLS, CDR2 YYNGEE.

The chain joins TRBV27 to TRBJ2-7, with 10 bases lining up with TRBD2. Germline V CDR1 and CDR2: MNHEY, SMNVEV (reference sequence). J lost 3 bases, V lost 2 bases, and 4 bases had no gene match. The CDR3 covers 15 residues. In nucleotides, the CDR3 is TGTGCCAGCAGTTTACTAGCGGGAGTAGTCTACGAGCAGTACTTC. The encoded protein is CASSLLAGVVYEQYF.

This clone was seen just once. V gene TRBV28 combines with J gene TRBJ1-2; D is undetermined. Per the germline V gene, CDR1 is MDHEN and CDR2 is SYDVKM. With 4 bases removed from V and 8 bases from J, the gap between germline ends came to 20 bases. The CDR3 has 15 residues. CDR3 bases: TGTGCCAGCAGTTCCTCACGTCCTTTCCCTGAGGGCTACACCTTC. Translated, it gives CASSSSRPFPEGYTF.

The J gene is TRBJ2-1, the V gene TRBV4-3, with a weak D call TRBD1 (5 bases). Trimming stripped 0 bases from V and 2 bases from J, with 11 bases between. The CDR3 spans 16 residues. CDR1 LGHNA and CDR2 YSLEER come from the germline V gene. The CDR3 spells CASSQEGAPAYNEQFF. The CDR3 DNA reads TGCGCCAGCAGCCAAGAAGGGGCCCCAGCCTACAATGAGCAGTTCTTC.

V usage is TRBV30 and J usage is TRBJ2-1; 7 bases match TRBD2. The V segment lost 3 bases and the J segment 9 bases; nucleotides outside the gene matches: 11. Germline V lookup: CDR1 GTSNPN, CDR2 SVGIG (reference sequence). The CDR3 runs to 14 residues. The chain's CDR3 is CAWSAPGLVPEQFF. The CDR3 DNA reads as TGTGCCTGGAGCGCCCCCGGACTAGTACCTGAGCAGTTCTTC.

This chain joins TRBV13 and TRBJ2-1; TRBD2 matches at 10 bases. Trimming took 5 bases from V and 2 from J; bases not matched to a gene: 12. The CDR3 has 18 amino acids. Germline V lookup: CDR1 PRHDT, CDR2 FYEKMQ (reference sequence). CDR3 protein: CASSPTTHSGRPYNEQFF. The CDR3 DNA sequence: TGTGCCAGCAGCCCAACCACCCATAGCGGGAGGCCCTACAATGAGCAGTTCTTC.

The V call is TRBV5-6, the J call TRBJ2-7; TRBD2 agrees at 7 bases. Looked up from germline, CDR1 is SGHDT and CDR2 is YYEEEE. V gave up 4 bases and J gave up 4 bases; unmatched junction bases: 14. CDR3 length equals 16 residues. The CDR3 DNA reads TGTGCCAGCAGCCTGACCGCGAGCGGGACGGCGTACGAGCAGTACTTC. It encodes CASSLTASGTAYEQYF.

The rearrangement uses TRBV28 and TRBJ2-1; tentatively, D is TRBD2 (5 bases). Germline V gene data show CDR1 as MDHEN and CDR2 as SYDVKM. The CDR3 has 15 amino acids. Trimming shortened V by 5 bases and J by 3 bases, and 14 bases separated the two germline ends. The CDR3 DNA follows: TGTGCCAGCAGTCGACGATACCGGGACTACAATGAGCAGTTCTTC. It translates to CASSRRYRDYNEQFF.

The chain has TRBV4-3 and TRBJ2-7; no clear D gene. The CDR3 runs to 13 residues. Trimming left V 0 bases short and J 7 bases short, with 10 bases between. The germline V gene encodes CDR1 LGHNA and CDR2 YSLEER. CDR3 in amino acids: CASSQDWAGEQYF. As DNA, the CDR3 is TGCGCCAGCAGCCAAGATTGGGCTGGGGAGCAGTACTTC.

This clone was found a few times. This rearrangement joins TRBV2 to TRBJ2-7; D is perhaps TRBD2 (6 bases). Germline CDR1 is SNHLY and CDR2 is FYNNEI. The CDR3 extends over 14 amino acids. Between the trimmed V and J ends, which lost 3 bases and 6 bases, there was a span of 15 bases. This chain's CDR3 is CASSEGVTSCEQYF. The CDR3 DNA reads as TGTGCCAGCAGTGAGGGCGTAACTAGCTGCGAGCAGTACTTC.

The V and J genes are TRBV4-2 and TRBJ2-2, with 12 bases that match TRBD2. Germline assignment: CDR1 LGHNA and CDR2 YNFKEQ. The CDR3 has 19 amino acids. V gave up 0 bases and J gave up 6 bases; unmatched junction bases: 11. The CDR3 loop is CASSQDRVWTSGDPGELFF. In DNA, the CDR3 is TGTGCCAGCAGCCAAGATAGGGTGTGGACTAGCGGGGACCCCGGGGAGCTGTTTTTT.

The rearrangement joins TRBV9 to TRBJ2-1; TRBD2 agrees at 7 bases. V shed 5 bases, J shed 9 bases, and the junction held 17 bases outside the gene matches. Germline-derived CDR1 and CDR2 are SGDLS and YYNGEE. This CDR3 has 16 residues. The CDR3 sequence is CASSSGRGLGGAEQFF. The CDR3 nucleotides read TGTGCCAGCAGTTCGGGGAGGGGATTGGGAGGGGCTGAGCAGTTCTTC.

Only a few counts were recorded for this clone. The rearrangement links TRBV19 to TRBJ2-3; TRBD2 is a possible D gene (5 bases). From germline, CDR1 is LNHDA and CDR2 SQIVND (reference sequence). V lost 6 bases to trimming and J lost 0 bases, with 16 bases between them. This CDR3 has 16 residues. The chain's CDR3 is CASSMPLGESTDTQYF. The CDR3 region has the DNA TGTGCCAGTAGCATGCCTCTCGGGGAGAGCACAGATACGCAGTATTTT.